This TCR beta chain came from a study of beta chain features in type 1 diabetes. Germline assignment: CDR1 SNHLY and CDR2 FYNNEI. V lost 7 bases and J lost 2, with 16 bases in between. The CDR3 contains 15 residues. As every portion of the isolated RNA was reverse transcribed, the sequencing read expressed TCRB transcripts. Around 3.57 million reads was the average for naive, central memory and regulatory T cell samples. Clones were sequenced by immunoSEQ multiplex PCR, and TCRdb holds only the in-frame ones, with some missing. The sample carries about 340,000 clones, approximately 9.7% recorded once. Study outcomes and limitations: A moderate, significant TCRB CDR3 shortening appeared in type 1 diabetes across four CD4+ subsets.

About 120 mL of blood, on average, came from one heparinised draw per donor. The authors obtained over 98% purity in all sorted populations. On this clone itself: The antigen remains undetermined.

What was sequenced was central memory CD4+ T cells from blood. The V call is TRBV2, the J call TRBJ2-3; D unresolved. The receptor's source is a man in his thirties or forties with type 1 diabetes. CDR3 bases: TGTGCCAGCATCTACGGAGCCCGCTCCACAGATACGCAGTATTTT. Translation gives CASIYGARSTDTQYF.